This is a list of T cell receptor beta chains from one sample in a study of blood T cell repertoires in COVID-19. The method was immunoSEQ multiplex PCR; TCRdb's version includes in-frame clones alone and lacks a portion of them. Of about 97,000 clones in the sample, approximately 84% were seen once. Sequenced input: peripheral blood. The source of these receptors is a man aged 40-49 years with active or convalescent COVID-19. Both conserved end residues are part of each CDR3. The D gene is left open where the match is weak. The size field is filled for only some rows; it gives once, few, many or a size class.

j_gene: TRBJ2-5; d_gene: -; abundance: -; v_gene: TRBV7-3; CDR3nt: TGTGCCAGCAGCGGAGGACAGCAAGAGACCCAGTACTTC; CDR3aa: CASSGGQQETQYF
j_gene: TRBJ1-2; d_gene: -; abundance: -; v_gene: TRBV6-1; CDR3nt: TGTGCCAGCAGTGAATATGGGGGGGACTATGGCTACACCTTC; CDR3aa: CASSEYGGDYGYTF
j_gene: TRBJ1-1; d_gene: -; abundance: -; v_gene: TRBV12-5; CDR3nt: TGTGCTAGTGGTTTGTCGACACTTGTAGCTTTCTTT; CDR3aa: CASGLSTLVAFF
j_gene: TRBJ1-1; d_gene: -; abundance: -; v_gene: TRBV19; CDR3nt: TGTGCCACCAGACGGCCCACAGGGAGAGACACTGAAGCTTTCTTT; CDR3aa: CATRRPTGRDTEAFF
j_gene: TRBJ2-3; d_gene: TRBD2; abundance: -; v_gene: TRBV6-6; CDR3nt: TGTGCCAGCTCGACTAGCGGGGGGGGAGATACGCAGTATTTT; CDR3aa: CASSTSGGGDTQYF
j_gene: TRBJ2-1; d_gene: TRBD2; abundance: many; v_gene: TRBV24-1; CDR3nt: TGTGCCACCAGTGACCCAGCGGGGGGGCGGGATGAGCAGTTCTTC; CDR3aa: CATSDPAGGRDEQFF
j_gene: TRBJ2-5; d_gene: TRBD2; abundance: -; v_gene: TRBV30; CDR3nt: TGTGCCTGGACTAGCGGGCAAGAGACCCAGTACTTC; CDR3aa: CAWTSGQETQYF
j_gene: TRBJ1-1; d_gene: -; abundance: once; v_gene: TRBV27; CDR3nt: TGTGCCAGCAGCAGGTCGAACACTGAAGCTTTCTTT; CDR3aa: CASSRSNTEAFF
j_gene: TRBJ2-1; d_gene: -; abundance: -; v_gene: TRBV3-1/TRBV3-2; CDR3nt: TGTGCCAGCAGCGTATGGGTGGCGCCGGGTCTGTTCTTC; CDR3aa: CASSVWVAPGLFF
j_gene: TRBJ1-6; d_gene: -; abundance: once; v_gene: TRBV5-5; CDR3nt: TGTGCCAGCAGCTTGACCTCAGGGAATTCACCCCTCCACTTT; CDR3aa: CASSLTSGNSPLHF
j_gene: TRBJ1-1; d_gene: TRBD1; abundance: -; v_gene: TRBV27; CDR3nt: TGTGCCAGCAGCTTTTGGAAAATCGGCGGGACAGGGCGAGAAGCTTTCTTT; CDR3aa: CASSFWKIGGTGREAFF
j_gene: TRBJ1-2; d_gene: -; abundance: medium-sized; v_gene: TRBV28; CDR3nt: TGTGCCAGCAGTTCCGGCTATGGCTACACCTTC; CDR3aa: CASSSGYGYTF
j_gene: TRBJ1-1; d_gene: TRBD1; abundance: -; v_gene: TRBV10-3; CDR3nt: TGTGCCACTTACCCGGGACAGGGGCACACTGAAGCTTTCTTT; CDR3aa: CATYPGQGHTEAFF
j_gene: TRBJ2-5; d_gene: TRBD1; abundance: once; v_gene: TRBV7-3; CDR3nt: TGTGCCAGCAGCCAAGACAGGGTCGCAGAGACCCAGTACTTC; CDR3aa: CASSQDRVAETQYF
j_gene: TRBJ1-6; d_gene: -; abundance: -; v_gene: TRBV7-3; CDR3nt: TGTGCCAGCAGCTCGGACAGATCTTCACCCCTCCACTTT; CDR3aa: CASSSDRSSPLHF
j_gene: TRBJ2-3; d_gene: TRBD2; abundance: -; v_gene: TRBV18; CDR3nt: TGTGCCAGCTCCCCTAGACTAGCGGGGTTGTCAGATACGCAGTATTTT; CDR3aa: CASSPRLAGLSDTQYF
j_gene: TRBJ1-2; d_gene: -; abundance: -; v_gene: TRBV4-1; CDR3nt: TGCGCCAGCAGCCTGTCGGACACTAACTATGGCTACACCTTC; CDR3aa: CASSLSDTNYGYTF
j_gene: TRBJ1-2; d_gene: -; abundance: -; v_gene: TRBV10-3; CDR3nt: TGTGCCATCACACCCGGGGGGGCTTCAGGCTACACCTTC; CDR3aa: CAITPGGASGYTF
j_gene: TRBJ2-7; d_gene: -; abundance: -; v_gene: TRBV3-1/TRBV3-2; CDR3nt: TGTGCCAGCAGCCAAGGGACAAATCCCGCCTACGAGCAGTACTTC; CDR3aa: CASSQGTNPAYEQYF
j_gene: TRBJ2-5; d_gene: -; abundance: -; v_gene: TRBV6-6; CDR3nt: TGTGCCAGCACCCAGGGGAGAGAGGAGACCCAGTACTTC; CDR3aa: CASTQGREETQYF
j_gene: TRBJ1-3; d_gene: -; abundance: few; v_gene: TRBV6-5; CDR3nt: TGTGCCAGCAGTTCCCCTGGCCGAAACACCATATATTTT; CDR3aa: CASSSPGRNTIYF
j_gene: TRBJ2-2; d_gene: TRBD1; abundance: once; v_gene: TRBV9; CDR3nt: TGTGCCAGCAGCGTACAGGGGGCGAACACCGGGGAGCTGTTTTTT; CDR3aa: CASSVQGANTGELFF
j_gene: TRBJ2-7; d_gene: -; abundance: -; v_gene: TRBV27; CDR3nt: TGTGCCAGCAGTTTATCTTTCTCGGTTCGGGGCTCCTACGAGCAGTACTTC; CDR3aa: CASSLSFSVRGSYEQYF
j_gene: TRBJ1-1; d_gene: -; abundance: -; v_gene: TRBV7-3; CDR3nt: TGTGCCAGCAGCCCCGGGGAGGGAACCGAAGCTTTCTTT; CDR3aa: CASSPGEGTEAFF
j_gene: TRBJ2-2; d_gene: -; abundance: -; v_gene: TRBV9; CDR3nt: TGTGCCAGCAGCTCTCAGATTTGGTACACCGGGGAGCTGTTTTTT; CDR3aa: CASSSQIWYTGELFF
j_gene: TRBJ2-2; d_gene: TRBD2; abundance: -; v_gene: TRBV7-9; CDR3nt: TGTGCCAGCAGACCGCCCGGGGGGGCAGCCGGGGAGCTGTTTTTT; CDR3aa: CASRPPGGAAGELFF
j_gene: TRBJ1-1; d_gene: -; abundance: -; v_gene: TRBV20-1; CDR3nt: TGCAGTGCTCCTCGGAACACTGAAGCTTTCTTT; CDR3aa: CSAPRNTEAFF
j_gene: TRBJ1-2; d_gene: -; abundance: -; v_gene: TRBV7-9; CDR3nt: TGTGCCAGCAGGGATATAGGGGGGGCGGACTATGGCTACACCTTC; CDR3aa: CASRDIGGADYGYTF
j_gene: TRBJ1-5; d_gene: TRBD1; abundance: -; v_gene: TRBV19; CDR3nt: TGTGCCAGTAGTTTACAACCGGGACAGGGGCCCGATTATAGCAATCAGCCCCAGCATTTT; CDR3aa: CASSLQPGQGPDYSNQPQHF
j_gene: TRBJ1-1; d_gene: -; abundance: once; v_gene: TRBV29-1; CDR3nt: TGCAGCGGGGACCAGGGGACCCCTGAAGCTTTCTTT; CDR3aa: CSGDQGTPEAFF
j_gene: TRBJ1-3; d_gene: -; abundance: -; v_gene: TRBV5-1; CDR3nt: TGCGCCAGCAGCTTGGAATCTAGCTCTGGAAACACCATATATTTT; CDR3aa: CASSLESSSGNTIYF
j_gene: TRBJ2-1; d_gene: TRBD1; abundance: -; v_gene: TRBV9; CDR3nt: TGTGCCAGCAGCATGACAGGGGAGTTTGGCAATGAGCAGTTCTTC; CDR3aa: CASSMTGEFGNEQFF
j_gene: TRBJ1-5; d_gene: -; abundance: -; v_gene: TRBV16; CDR3nt: TGTGCCAGCAGCCCTACGAGAGATCAGCCCCAGCATTTT; CDR3aa: CASSPTRDQPQHF
j_gene: TRBJ1-5; d_gene: -; abundance: -; v_gene: TRBV30; CDR3nt: TGTGCCTGGAGCGCCGGGGAACTGCCCCAGCATTTT; CDR3aa: CAWSAGELPQHF
j_gene: TRBJ2-5; d_gene: TRBD1; abundance: -; v_gene: TRBV18; CDR3nt: TGTGCCAGCTCAACGGCCGTGAAAGGGGGCAGGGAGACCCAGTACTTC; CDR3aa: CASSTAVKGGRETQYF
j_gene: TRBJ2-2; d_gene: -; abundance: once; v_gene: TRBV14; CDR3nt: TGTGCCAGCAGCCCCAGGGTGAACACCGGGGAGCTGTTTTTT; CDR3aa: CASSPRVNTGELFF
j_gene: TRBJ1-1; d_gene: -; abundance: -; v_gene: TRBV20-1; CDR3nt: TGCAGTGCTAGGCTGGGCTCTGGGGCTTTCTTT; CDR3aa: CSARLGSGAFF
j_gene: TRBJ1-1; d_gene: TRBD1; abundance: -; v_gene: TRBV6-2/TRBV6-3; CDR3nt: TGTGCCAGCAGTCCCGAACAGGGGTTTACTGAAGCTTTCTTT; CDR3aa: CASSPEQGFTEAFF
j_gene: TRBJ1-1; d_gene: -; abundance: -; v_gene: TRBV12-3/TRBV12-4; CDR3nt: TGTGCCAGCACCGAACCCAGGACTGAAGCTTTCTTT; CDR3aa: CASTEPRTEAFF
j_gene: TRBJ1-5; d_gene: -; abundance: -; v_gene: TRBV19; CDR3nt: TGTGCCAGTAGTACCTACTATGTCCAGCCCCAGCATTTT; CDR3aa: CASSTYYVQPQHF
j_gene: TRBJ2-1; d_gene: TRBD2; abundance: -; v_gene: TRBV4-2; CDR3nt: TGTGCCAGCAGCCACTTCGGGCGGGGGGGCTACAATGAGCAGTTCTTC; CDR3aa: CASSHFGRGGYNEQFF
j_gene: TRBJ2-7; d_gene: -; abundance: -; v_gene: TRBV10-3; CDR3nt: TGTGCCATCAGCTACACAGGGCCGAGCTCCTACGAGCAGTACTTC; CDR3aa: CAISYTGPSSYEQYF
j_gene: TRBJ2-3; d_gene: -; abundance: -; v_gene: TRBV12-3/TRBV12-4; CDR3nt: TGTGCCAGCAGTTCTACGGGCACAGATACGCAGTATTTT; CDR3aa: CASSSTGTDTQYF